These 18 T cell receptor beta chains came from one sample sequenced in a study of T cell responses to AZD1222 COVID-19 vaccine. Only in-frame clones appear in the TCRdb table, and some are missing; sequencing was by immunoSEQ multiplex PCR. This table has about 190,000 clones, 87% appearing once. The sequencing here drew on peripheral blood, taken on day 0 of MenACWY control vaccination. The source is an adult in good health.

This chain uses TRBV7-8 with TRBJ2-4; tentative D call: TRBD1 (6 bases). V lost 2 bases to trimming and J lost 1 base, with 12 bases between them. There are 16 residues in the CDR3. Per germline, CDR1 SGHVS and CDR2 FQNEAQ. The CDR3 bases are TGTGCCAGCAGCTTAACCAGGGGCTCTGCCAAAAACATTCAGTACTTC. It yields the protein CASSLTRGSAKNIQYF.

This chain connects TRBV27 to TRBJ1-6; perhaps TRBD1 as D (6 bases). CDR1 MNHEY and CDR2 SMNVEV come from the germline V gene (reference sequence). The CDR3 extends over 15 amino acids. V gave up 6 bases and J gave up 9 bases, with 18 bases separating them. The CDR3 loop is CASRMTGGAVSPLHF. In DNA, the CDR3 is TGTGCCAGCAGGATGACGGGGGGCGCCGTTTCACCCCTCCACTTT.

The CDR3 here is CASNKGDSPLHF. For the CDR3, the DNA is TGCGCCAGCAATAAGGGAGATTCACCCCTCCACTTT. The V call is TRBV4-1, the J call TRBJ1-6, with D unclear. Germline-derived CDR1 and CDR2 are MGHRA and YSYEKL. The CDR3 has 12 residues. With 7 bases removed from V and 8 bases from J, the gap between germline ends came to 9 bases.

The V call is TRBV2, the J call TRBJ2-7, with TRBD1 matching 8 bases. The ends lost 5 bases at V and 5 bases at J; junction bases unmatched: 8. The CDR3 totals 14 residues. Germline V gives CDR1 SNHLY, CDR2 FYNNEI. CDR3 nucleotides: TGTGCCAGCAGTCCCCCGCAGGGGGCTAACGAGCAGTACTTC. Protein product: CASSPPQGANEQYF.

This sequence joins TRBV6-5 and TRBJ1-3; tentative D call: TRBD1 (5 bases). The CDR3 totals 14 residues. Germline loops: CDR1 MNHEY, CDR2 SVGAGI. V dropped 6 bases and J dropped 0 bases, with 9 bases sitting between them. CDR3 sequence: CASSPGSSGNTIYF. CDR3 nucleotide sequence: TGTGCCAGCAGCCCAGGGAGCTCTGGAAACACCATATATTTT.

The CDR3 DNA reads TGCAGCGTGACAGGAGGTACTGGAAACACCATATATTTT. Translating it yields CSVTGGTGNTIYF. The V call is TRBV29-1, the J call TRBJ1-3; possible D gene TRBD1, 6 bases. The CDR3 runs to 13 residues. Germline loops: CDR1 SQVTM, CDR2 ANQGSEA. The V gene lost 6 bases and the J gene lost 2 bases, with 11 bases spanning the gap. The entire variable domain, with the rest obtained from reference TRBV29-1 and TRBJ1-3, is as follows: SAVISQKPSRDICQRGTSLTIQCQVDSQVTMMFWYRQQPGQSLTLIATANQGSEATYESGFVIDKFPISRPNLTFSTLTVSNMSPEDSSIYLCSVTGGTGNTIYFGEGSWLTVV.

The chain is built from TRBV11-2 and TRBJ2-7; perhaps TRBD2 as D (5 bases). Trimming stripped 5 bases from V and 2 bases from J, with 13 bases between. Germline CDR1 and CDR2: SGHAT and FQNNGV. The CDR3 is made up of 14 amino acids. The chain's CDR3 is CASSQLTGTYEQYF. The CDR3 bases are TGTGCCAGCAGCCAACTGACGGGAACCTACGAGCAGTACTTC.

The chain combines TRBV29-1 with TRBJ2-1; no clear D. This CDR3 spans 12 amino acids. CDR1 and CDR2 (germline): SQVTM, ANQGSEA. V was clipped by 4 bases and J by 3 bases, with 7 bases between them. CDR3 sequence: CSVVLHYNEQFF. The CDR3 DNA follows: TGCAGCGTTGTCCTGCACTACAATGAGCAGTTCTTC.

This clone came up a few times. J is TRBJ1-1 and V is TRBV7-8; perhaps TRBD1 as D (5 bases). Trimming took off 0 bases at V and 4 bases at J, with 12 bases between the two ends. Germline-derived CDR1 and CDR2 are SGHVS and FQNEAQ. The CDR3 sequence is 15 residues long. CDR3 sequence reads: CASSLARGGSTEAFF. CDR3 bases: TGTGCCAGCAGCTTAGCGCGTGGGGGTAGCACTGAAGCTTTCTTT.

The chain employs TRBV7-2 and TRBJ2-7; maybe TRBD1 (6 bases). The V end was cut by 4 bases, the J end by 2 bases, with 18 bases between. The CDR3 length is 16 residues. Germline CDR1 and CDR2: SGHTA and FQGNSA. The CDR3 protein is CASSSGPGQGPYEQYF. DNA of the CDR3: TGTGCCAGCAGCTCCGGACCGGGGCAGGGGCCCTACGAGCAGTACTTC.

V is TRBV7-2 and J is TRBJ2-3, with 12 positions matching TRBD2. V trimming: 5 bases; J trimming: 0 bases; junction bases outside the gene matches: 3. Germline loops: CDR1 SGHTA, CDR2 FQGNSA. The length of the CDR3 is 16 residues. CDR3: CASSPSGGVSTDTQYF. CDR3 bases: TGTGCCAGCAGCCCTAGCGGGGGGGTTAGCACAGATACGCAGTATTTT.

This clone was observed a single time. The V and J genes are TRBV27 and TRBJ2-1; no clear D. V was clipped by 4 bases and J by 3 bases, with 10 bases between them. The germline V gene encodes CDR1 MNHEY and CDR2 SMNVEV (reference sequence). The CDR3 has 14 amino acids. The CDR3 DNA reads as TGTGCCAGCAGTTCGGGTGTGGGCTACAATGAGCAGTTCTTC. Protein product: CASSSGVGYNEQFF.

For this clone: A read error may account for a junction end that differs from germline. V and J are TRBV28 and TRBJ1-4; D is unresolved. The germline gives CDR1 MDHEN, CDR2 SYDVKM. The CDR3 extends over 11 amino acids. Here the CDR3 DNA reads TGTGCCAGCAGTTCTAACGAAAGACTGTTTTTT. Encoded protein: CASSSNERLFF.

The chain couples TRBV5-1 to TRBJ1-1, with D perhaps TRBD1 (5 bases). This CDR3 comprises 14 residues. Germline assignment: CDR1 SGHRS and CDR2 YFSETQ. Deletions cut 3 bases from V and 1 base from J, with 10 bases between. CDR3 loop: CASSSAGTNTEAFF. The CDR3 DNA reads TGCGCCAGCAGCTCCGCGGGGACGAACACTGAAGCTTTCTTT.

Details on this clone: Other DNA sequences in the sample encode the same CDR3. The chain uses TRBV7-9 and TRBJ2-3; D not resolved. Germline V gives CDR1 SEHNR, CDR2 FQNEAQ (reference sequence). With 5 bases removed from V and 0 bases from J, the gap between germline ends came to 12 bases. The CDR3 runs to 15 residues. This CDR3 reads CASSPPGSSTDTQYF. The CDR3 bases are TGTGCCAGCAGCCCTCCCGGGTCCAGCACAGATACGCAGTATTTT.

The V and J genes are TRBV7-9 and TRBJ2-3, with D maybe TRBD1 (6 bases). The CDR3 contains 18 residues. Trimming pared 5 bases from V and 5 bases from J, leaving 26 bases between. Germline CDR1 is SEHNR and CDR2 is FQNEAQ (reference sequence). CDR3: CASSILRLKGVTEDTQYF. The CDR3 region has the DNA TGTGCCAGCAGCATTCTTCGACTAAAGGGGGTCACGGAAGATACGCAGTATTTT.

The chain employs TRBV5-1 and TRBJ2-1, with 7 nucleotides matching TRBD1. Germline CDR1 SGHRS, CDR2 YFSETQ. CDR3 length: 12 residues. V shed 3 bases, J shed 7 bases, and the junction held 1 base outside the gene matches. The CDR3 region has the DNA TGCGCCAGCAGCTCACAGGGGAATGAGCAGTTCTTC. Translated, it gives CASSSQGNEQFF.

The rearrangement links TRBV10-3 to TRBJ2-5; D not certain. This CDR3 has 14 amino acids. Germline CDR1 and CDR2: ENHRY and SYGVKD. V lost 3 bases, J lost 1 base, and 9 bases lay in between. The CDR3 sequence is CAISEKNLQETQYF. The DNA for the CDR3 is TGTGCCATCAGTGAAAAAAACCTCCAAGAGACCCAGTACTTC.